One sample yielded the 20 T cell receptor beta chains listed below, sequenced in a study of T-cell memory formation after mild COVID-19. TCRdb re-called the 5' RACE reads through MiXCR, storing one row per CDR3 protein. Of a few hundred thousand distinct CDR3 sequences listed, 16% were seen once; the top ten hold 20% to 25%. Sequenced: PBMCs or a T cell subset sorted from them (not recorded which). These receptors came from a man in his late teens or twenties who had mild COVID-19 (a few samples of this study predate the infection). Cell type and time point are not known.

The rearrangement links TRBV5-5 to TRBJ1-5; possible D gene TRBD1, 5 bases. V was clipped by 2 bases and J by 4 bases, with 10 bases between them. Per the germline V gene, CDR1 is SGHKS and CDR2 is YYEKEE (reference sequence). The CDR3 sequence is 14 residues long. The CDR3 bases are TGTGCCAGCAGCTTACAGGCCACTAATCAGCCCCAGCATTTT. Amino acids: CASSLQATNQPQHF.

The table lists this clonotype with many counts. The chain links TRBV12-3 or TRBV12-4 to TRBJ1-1; D is undetermined. The CDR3 contains 14 residues. V lost 0 bases and J 9 bases, leaving 14 bases between the germline ends. CDR3 in amino acids: CASSLASSINQAFF. CDR3 sequence (DNA): TGTGCCAGCAGTTTAGCCTCGTCTATAAACCAAGCTTTCTTT.

This chain links TRBV7-9 with TRBJ1-2, with TRBD1 identical over 11 bases. Germline CDR1 reads SEHNR; CDR2 reads FQNEAQ (reference sequence). The length of the CDR3 is 15 residues. Unmatched junction bases numbered 6, after V lost 5 bases and J lost 4 bases. The CDR3 spells CASSATGTGGYGYTF. CDR3 DNA: TGTGCCAGCAGCGCTACCGGGACAGGGGGCTATGGCTACACCTTC.

The chain employs TRBV7-3 and TRBJ2-7; TRBD2 matches 11 bases. V dropped 5 bases and J dropped 4; count of bases not matched to a gene: 10. CDR3 length equals 16 residues. In germline, CDR1 is SGHTA, CDR2 FQGTGA. Written as DNA, the CDR3 is TGTGCCAGCAGCCCTAGCGGGGGGCCAGAGAATTACGAGCAGTACTTC. Its translation is CASSPSGGPENYEQYF.

With regard to this clonotype: This may be a read error, as it is one base from a much larger clone. The rearrangement uses TRBV7-9 and TRBJ2-2; D uncertain. The V end was cut by 4 bases, the J end by 4 bases, with 7 bases between. The CDR3 is 13 residues long. CDR1 is SEHNR, CDR2 FQNEAQ, per germline (reference sequence). Here the CDR3 reads CASSSAFTGELFF. The CDR3, as DNA: TGTGCCAGCAGCTCAGCTTTCACCGGGGAGCTGTTTTTT.

This chain links TRBV3-1 with TRBJ2-5, with D hard to call. The CDR3 is 12 residues long. Per the germline V gene, CDR1 is LGHDT and CDR2 is YNNKEL (reference sequence). Trimming stripped 4 bases from V and 5 bases from J, with 8 bases between. The CDR3 DNA sequence: TGTGCCAGCAGCCCTTTCGGGGAGACCCAGTACTTC. Its translation is CASSPFGETQYF.

The CDR3 here is CSARGDTGIQETQYF. The CDR3 nucleotides are TGCAGTGCTAGAGGCGATACAGGGATTCAAGAGACCCAGTACTTC. V is TRBV20-1 and J is TRBJ2-5; a weak D match, TRBD1 (6 bases). The CDR3 contains 15 residues. CDR1 and CDR2 (germline): DFQATT, SNEGSKA (reference sequence). V was trimmed by 1 base and J by 2 bases, leaving 14 bases between them.

The chain carries TRBV3-1 and TRBJ2-7; D remains ambiguous. In germline, CDR1 is LGHDT, CDR2 YNNKEL (reference sequence). V lost 1 base and J lost 2, with 6 bases in between. CDR3 length equals 13 residues. The CDR3 DNA follows: TGTGCCAGCAGCCAAGCCGGAGCCTACGAGCAGTACGTC. This translates into CASSQAGAYEQYV.

The gene calls are TRBV3-1 and TRBJ1-4; D uncertain. With 0 bases removed from V and 5 bases from J, the gap between germline ends came to 13 bases. Germline CDR1 LGHDT, CDR2 YNNKEL (reference sequence). This CDR3 comprises 16 residues. The CDR3 region is CASSQDQRGINEKLFF. The CDR3 region has the DNA TGTGCCAGCAGCCAAGATCAACGGGGAATAAATGAAAAACTGTTTTTT.

This clonotype was detected only a few times. This chain links TRBV7-9 with TRBJ1-1, with D hard to call. V lost 5 bases to trimming and J lost 5 bases, with 12 bases between them. CDR1 and CDR2 (germline): SEHNR, FQNEAQ (reference sequence). The CDR3 is 13 residues long. CDR3 region: CASSPHERTEAFF. CDR3 bases: TGTGCCAGCAGCCCCCACGAGAGGACTGAAGCTTTCTTT.

This clonotype was picked up a small number of times. This chain links TRBV15 with TRBJ2-1; no reliable D call. Trimming left V 1 base short and J 1 base short, with 8 bases between. Germline V gene data show CDR1 as LNHNV and CDR2 as YYDKDF (reference sequence). The CDR3 consists of 15 residues. CDR3 in amino acids: CATSRVTVSYNEQFF. The CDR3 bases are TGTGCCACCAGCAGAGTCACTGTTTCCTACAATGAGCAGTTCTTC. Together with reference TRBV15 and TRBJ2-1, the CDR3 gives the full variable domain: DAMVIQNPRYQVTQFGKPVTLSCSQTLNHNVMYWYQQKSSQAPKLLFHYYDKDFNNEADTPDNFQSRRPNTSFCFLDIRSPGLGDTAMYLCATSRVTVSYNEQFFGPGTRLTVL.

This clonotype was counted a few times. The junction departs from the called germline gene at one end, perhaps through a read error. V is TRBV29-1 and J is TRBJ2-1; 9 positions match TRBD1. Germline CDR1 is SQVTM and CDR2 is ANQGSEA. The CDR3 length is 11 residues. In nucleotides, the CDR3 is TGCAGCGTTGAAGCGGACAGGGGAGGGTCTTTC. Protein: CSVEADRGGSF.

The chain is built from TRBV23-1 and TRBJ2-5; 7 positions agree with TRBD2. Being an ORF, TRBV23-1 has a function that is uncertain. This CDR3 has 20 residues. After removal of 2 bases from V and 7 bases from J, the junction contained 25 bases not matched to a gene. CDR3 sequence: CASSQKSHGEGKMILGTQYF. The CDR3 DNA follows: TGCGCCAGCAGTCAAAAGAGTCACGGGGAGGGGAAGATGATCTTAGGGACCCAGTACTTC.

The chain carries TRBV7-8 and TRBJ1-5; D remains ambiguous. V lost 5 bases and J 4 bases, leaving 21 bases between the germline ends. The CDR3 sequence is 17 residues long. The germline V gene has CDR1 SGHVS and CDR2 FQNEAQ. The CDR3 region is CASSPRYGESANQPQHF. CDR3 nucleotides: TGTGCCAGCAGCCCCCGGTATGGGGAATCGGCTAATCAGCCCCAGCATTTT.

This clonotype was seen a handful of times. The rearrangement links TRBV10-3 to TRBJ1-4; 10 nucleotides match TRBD1. The ends lost 4 bases at V and 0 bases at J; junction bases unmatched: 14. CDR1 ENHRY and CDR2 SYGVKD come from the germline V gene. This CDR3 is 20 amino acids long. CDR3 DNA: TGTGCCATCAGTGGGGAGGACAGGGGGAGGACCCTTGCAACTAATGAAAAACTGTTTTTT. This gives the protein CAISGEDRGRTLATNEKLFF.

The chain carries TRBV4-2 and TRBJ2-1, with 10 bases identical to TRBD2. With 0 bases clipped from V and 12 bases from J, the junction kept 17 bases outside the gene matches. Germline assignment: CDR1 LGHNA and CDR2 YNFKEQ. There are 18 residues in the CDR3. The CDR3 region is CASSQDRVAGGLGGWQFF. In DNA form, the CDR3 reads TGTGCCAGCAGCCAAGACAGGGTAGCGGGGGGCCTCGGGGGGTGGCAGTTCTTC.

The chain couples TRBV6-5 to TRBJ2-7, with D perhaps TRBD1 (6 bases). The CDR3 consists of 14 residues. Looked up from germline, CDR1 is MNHEY and CDR2 is SVGAGI. Trimming took 5 bases from V and 5 from J, leaving 16 bases between them. Here the CDR3 DNA reads TGTGCCAGCAGTATGGGGTCTACAGGGAACGAGCAGTACTTC. Translation gives CASSMGSTGNEQYF.

The V and J genes are TRBV10-3 and TRBJ2-7, with TRBD2 matching over 9 bases. CDR3 length: 12 amino acids. V was pared by 8 bases and J by 5 bases, with 4 bases of the junction left unmatched. The germline V gene has CDR1 ENHRY and CDR2 SYGVKD. The CDR3 sequence: CAISRGGDEQYF. CDR3 bases: TGTGCCATCTCCCGCGGGGGGGACGAGCAGTACTTC.

This clonotype appeared a few times. The chain has TRBV27 and TRBJ2-1; TRBD2 agrees at 8 bases. The CDR3 runs 14 residues. V lost 6 bases and J lost 3; bases outside the gene matches: 4. The germline CDR1 and CDR2 sequences are MNHEY and SMNVEV (reference sequence). This CDR3 is CASSPGTSYNEQFF. In DNA form, the CDR3 reads TGTGCCAGCAGCCCCGGGACTAGCTACAATGAGCAGTTCTTC.

The V and J genes are TRBV6-2 or TRBV6-3 and TRBJ2-1; D gene uncertain. V lost 8 bases to trimming and J lost 0 bases, with 8 bases between them. The CDR3 has 13 amino acids. Germline V gene sequence: CDR1 MNHEY, CDR2 SVGEGT. The CDR3 here is CASEGSSYNEQFF. In DNA, the CDR3 is TGTGCCAGCGAAGGTAGCTCCTACAATGAGCAGTTCTTC.